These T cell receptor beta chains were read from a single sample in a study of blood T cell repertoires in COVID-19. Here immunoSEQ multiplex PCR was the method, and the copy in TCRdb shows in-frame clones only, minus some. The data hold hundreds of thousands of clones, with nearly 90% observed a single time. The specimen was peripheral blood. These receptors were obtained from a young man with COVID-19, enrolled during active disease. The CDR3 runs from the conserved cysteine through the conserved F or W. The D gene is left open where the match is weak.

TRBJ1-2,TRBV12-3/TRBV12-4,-,CASSLNREVGYTF
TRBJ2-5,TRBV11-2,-,CASSLGPQAQYF
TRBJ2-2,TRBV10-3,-,CAINPQGDTGELFF
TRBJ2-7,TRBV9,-,CASSVGSLVGYEQYF
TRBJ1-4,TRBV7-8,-,CASSLGPGADEKLFF
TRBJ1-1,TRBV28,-,CASRPAGDGVTEAFF
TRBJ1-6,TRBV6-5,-,CASRRDNQSSSPLHF
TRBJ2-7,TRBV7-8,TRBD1,CASSTGTVRVEQYF
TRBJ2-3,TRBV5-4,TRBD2,CASSLYRLAGGHSTDTQYF
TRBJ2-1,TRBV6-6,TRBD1,CASSYGTAYNEQFF
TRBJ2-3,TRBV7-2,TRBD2,CASSRWEIAGEVSDTQYF
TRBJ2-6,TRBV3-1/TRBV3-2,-,CASRHRISGANVLTF
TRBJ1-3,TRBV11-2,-,CASSLDRGGNTIYF
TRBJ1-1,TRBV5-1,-,CASSPRVDTEAFF
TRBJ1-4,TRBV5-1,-,CASSLAPVGGGNEKLFF
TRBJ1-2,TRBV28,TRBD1,CASSFSPGQPHGYTF
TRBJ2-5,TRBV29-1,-,CSVEAGVRETQYF
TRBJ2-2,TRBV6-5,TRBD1,CASSRQGLGTGELFF
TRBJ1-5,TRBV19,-,CASHTPGAGDQPQHF
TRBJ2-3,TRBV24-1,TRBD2,CATSGGSGTDTQYF
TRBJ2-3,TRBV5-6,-,CASSLVGSTDTQYF
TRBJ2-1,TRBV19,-,CASSWGGGTYNEQFF
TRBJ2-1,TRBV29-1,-,CSVALSGDPYNEQFF
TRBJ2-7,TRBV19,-,CASSRSGRVLYEQYF
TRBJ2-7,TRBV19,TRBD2,CASANSGSSYEQYF
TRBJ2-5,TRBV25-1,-,CASSTHGETQYF
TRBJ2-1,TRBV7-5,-,CVRSLAKREGREQFF
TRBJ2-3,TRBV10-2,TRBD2,CASRTRGGREENTDTQYF
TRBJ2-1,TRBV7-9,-,CALEGGAFYNEQFF
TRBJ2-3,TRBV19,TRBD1,CASSIGTGSTDTQYF
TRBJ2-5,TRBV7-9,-,CASNNGDTSQETQYF